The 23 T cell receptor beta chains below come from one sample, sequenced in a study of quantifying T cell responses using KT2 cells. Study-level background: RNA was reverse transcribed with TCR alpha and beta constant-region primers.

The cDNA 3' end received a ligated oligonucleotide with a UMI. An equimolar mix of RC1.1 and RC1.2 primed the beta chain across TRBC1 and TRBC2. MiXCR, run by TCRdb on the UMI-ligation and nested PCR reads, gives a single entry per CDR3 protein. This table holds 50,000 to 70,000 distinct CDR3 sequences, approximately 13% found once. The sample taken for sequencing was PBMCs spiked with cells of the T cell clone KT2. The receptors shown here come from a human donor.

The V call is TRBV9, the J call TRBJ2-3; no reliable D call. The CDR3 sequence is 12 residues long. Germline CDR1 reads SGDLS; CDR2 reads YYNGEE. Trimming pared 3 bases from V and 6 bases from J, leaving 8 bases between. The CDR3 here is CASSAYTDTQYF. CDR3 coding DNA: TGTGCCAGCAGCGCGTATACCGATACGCAGTATTTT. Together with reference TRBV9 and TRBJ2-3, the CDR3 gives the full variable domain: DSGVTQTPKHLITATGQRVTLRCSPRSGDLSVYWYQQSLDQGLQFLIQYYNGEERAKGNILERFSAQQFPDLHSELNLSSLELGDSALYFCASSAYTDTQYFGPGTRLTVL.

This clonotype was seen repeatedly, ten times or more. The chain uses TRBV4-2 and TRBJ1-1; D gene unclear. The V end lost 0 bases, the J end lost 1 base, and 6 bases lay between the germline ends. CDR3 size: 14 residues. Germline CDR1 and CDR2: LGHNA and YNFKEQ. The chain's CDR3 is CASSQDPENTEAFF. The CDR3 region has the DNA TGTGCCAGCAGCCAAGACCCAGAGAACACTGAAGCTTTCTTT.

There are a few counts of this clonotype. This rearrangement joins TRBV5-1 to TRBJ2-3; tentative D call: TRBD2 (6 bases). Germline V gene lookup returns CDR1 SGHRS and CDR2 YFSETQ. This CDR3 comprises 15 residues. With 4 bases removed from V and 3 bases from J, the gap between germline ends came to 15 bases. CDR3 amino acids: CASSRARLETDTQYF. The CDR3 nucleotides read TGCGCCAGCAGCCGGGCCCGACTAGAGACAGATACGCAGTATTTT.

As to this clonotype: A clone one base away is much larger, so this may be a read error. The CDR3 region is CAGSYLGTGNGYTF. Here the CDR3 DNA reads TGTGCCGGCAGTTACCTCGGGACAGGGAATGGCTACACCTTC. J is TRBJ1-2 and V is TRBV6-5; TRBD1 matches at 9 bases. Per the germline V gene, CDR1 is MNHEY and CDR2 is SVGAGI. The CDR3 is 14 amino acids.

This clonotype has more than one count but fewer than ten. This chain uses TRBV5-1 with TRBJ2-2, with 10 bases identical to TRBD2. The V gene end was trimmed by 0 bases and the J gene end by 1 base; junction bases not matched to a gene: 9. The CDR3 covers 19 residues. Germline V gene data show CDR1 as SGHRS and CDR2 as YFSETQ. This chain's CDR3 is CASSLEGWLAGVNTGELFF. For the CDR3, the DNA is TGCGCCAGCAGCTTGGAAGGTTGGCTAGCGGGGGTGAACACCGGGGAGCTGTTTTTT.

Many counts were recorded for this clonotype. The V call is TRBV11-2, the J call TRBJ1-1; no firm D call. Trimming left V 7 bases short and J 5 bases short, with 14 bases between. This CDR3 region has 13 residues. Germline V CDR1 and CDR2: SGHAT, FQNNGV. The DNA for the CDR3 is TGTGCCAGCACCCTGACGTCCCAGACTGAAGCTTTCTTT. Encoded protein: CASTLTSQTEAFF.

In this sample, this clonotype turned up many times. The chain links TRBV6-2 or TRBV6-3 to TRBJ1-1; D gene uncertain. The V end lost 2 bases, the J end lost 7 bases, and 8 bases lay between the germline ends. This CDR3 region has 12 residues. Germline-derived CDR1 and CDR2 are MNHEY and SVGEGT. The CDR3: CASSYPGGEAFF. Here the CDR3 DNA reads TGTGCCAGCAGTTACCCAGGAGGTGAAGCTTTCTTT.

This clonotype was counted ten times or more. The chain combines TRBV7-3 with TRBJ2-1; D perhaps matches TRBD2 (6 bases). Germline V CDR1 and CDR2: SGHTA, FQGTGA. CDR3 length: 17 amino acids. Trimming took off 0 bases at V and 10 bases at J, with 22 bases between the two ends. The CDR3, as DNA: TGTGCCAGCAGCTTAACGTCAAGGACTATAAGCAACGGGGAGCAGTTCTTC. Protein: CASSLTSRTISNGEQFF.

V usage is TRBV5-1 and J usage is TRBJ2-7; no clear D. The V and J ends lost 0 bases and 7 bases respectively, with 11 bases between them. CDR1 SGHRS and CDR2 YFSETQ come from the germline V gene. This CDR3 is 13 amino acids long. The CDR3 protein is CASSLGVNREQYF. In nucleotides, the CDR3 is TGCGCCAGCAGCTTGGGAGTCAACCGGGAGCAGTACTTC.

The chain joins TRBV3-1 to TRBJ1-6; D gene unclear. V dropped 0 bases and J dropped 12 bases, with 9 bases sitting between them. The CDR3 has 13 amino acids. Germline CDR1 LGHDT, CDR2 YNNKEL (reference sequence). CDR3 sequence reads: CASSQEPGKPLHF. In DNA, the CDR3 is TGTGCCAGCAGCCAAGAACCGGGTAAACCCCTCCACTTT.

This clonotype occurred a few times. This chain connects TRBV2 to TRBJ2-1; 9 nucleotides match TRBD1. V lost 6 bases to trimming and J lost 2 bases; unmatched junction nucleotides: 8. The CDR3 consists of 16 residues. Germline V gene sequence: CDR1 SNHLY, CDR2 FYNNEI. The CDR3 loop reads CASSPGRQGAYNEQFF. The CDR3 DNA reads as TGTGCCAGCAGCCCCGGGCGACAGGGGGCCTACAATGAGCAGTTCTTC.

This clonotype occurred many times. The CDR3 here is CASSTLPGQGTDTQYF. DNA of the CDR3: TGTGCCAGCAGTACGCTCCCGGGACAGGGGACCGATACGCAGTATTTT. V usage is TRBV6-2 or TRBV6-3 and J usage is TRBJ2-3, with 10 bases aligning to TRBD1. Per the germline V gene, CDR1 is MNHEY and CDR2 is SVGEGT. Trimming cost V 5 bases and J 6 bases; bases outside gene matches: 11. This CDR3 spans 16 amino acids.

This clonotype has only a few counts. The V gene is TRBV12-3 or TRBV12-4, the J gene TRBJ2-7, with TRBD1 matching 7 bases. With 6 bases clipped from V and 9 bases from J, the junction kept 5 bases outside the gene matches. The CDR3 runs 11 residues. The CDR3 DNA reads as TGTGCCAGCAGCAACCGGGACAGGCAGTACTTC. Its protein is CASSNRDRQYF.

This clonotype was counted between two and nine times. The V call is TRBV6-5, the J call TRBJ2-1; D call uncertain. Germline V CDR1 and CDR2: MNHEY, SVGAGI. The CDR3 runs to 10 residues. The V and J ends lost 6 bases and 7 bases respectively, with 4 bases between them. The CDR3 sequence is CASRGNEQFF. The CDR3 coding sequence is TGTGCCAGCAGAGGTAATGAGCAGTTCTTC.

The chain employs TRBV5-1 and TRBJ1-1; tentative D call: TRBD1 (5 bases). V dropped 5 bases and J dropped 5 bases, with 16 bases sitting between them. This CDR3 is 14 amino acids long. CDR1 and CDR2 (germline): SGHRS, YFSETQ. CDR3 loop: CASRFRDGRTEAFF. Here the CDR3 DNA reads TGCGCCAGCAGGTTCAGGGACGGTCGGACTGAAGCTTTCTTT.

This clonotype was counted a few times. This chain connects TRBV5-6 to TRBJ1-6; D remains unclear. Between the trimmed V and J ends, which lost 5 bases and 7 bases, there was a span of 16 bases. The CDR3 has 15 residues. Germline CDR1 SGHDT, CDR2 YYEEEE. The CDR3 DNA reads TGTGCCAGCAGATACACACGAAGGAGAAATTCACCCCTCCACTTT. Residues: CASRYTRRRNSPLHF.

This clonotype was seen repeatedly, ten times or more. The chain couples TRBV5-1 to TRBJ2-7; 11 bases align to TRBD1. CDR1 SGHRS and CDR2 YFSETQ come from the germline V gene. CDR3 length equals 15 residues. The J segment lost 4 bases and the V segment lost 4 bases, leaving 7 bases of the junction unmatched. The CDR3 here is CASSGGQGVGYEQYF. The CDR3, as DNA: TGCGCCAGCAGCGGGGGACAGGGGGTCGGATACGAGCAGTACTTC.

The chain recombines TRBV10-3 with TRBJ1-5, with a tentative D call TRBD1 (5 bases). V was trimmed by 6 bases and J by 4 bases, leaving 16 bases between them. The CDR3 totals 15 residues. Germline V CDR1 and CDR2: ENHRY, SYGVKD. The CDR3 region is CAISQAGNENQPQHF. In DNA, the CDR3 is TGTGCCATCAGCCAGGCAGGGAATGAGAATCAGCCCCAGCATTTT.

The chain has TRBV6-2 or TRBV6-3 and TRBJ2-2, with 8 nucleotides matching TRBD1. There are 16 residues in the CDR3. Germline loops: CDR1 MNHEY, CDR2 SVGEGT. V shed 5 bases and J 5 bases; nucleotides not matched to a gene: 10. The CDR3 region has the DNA TGTGCCAGCAGTAAAACGTTGGGACAGGCGACCGGGGAGCTGTTTTTT. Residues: CASSKTLGQATGELFF.

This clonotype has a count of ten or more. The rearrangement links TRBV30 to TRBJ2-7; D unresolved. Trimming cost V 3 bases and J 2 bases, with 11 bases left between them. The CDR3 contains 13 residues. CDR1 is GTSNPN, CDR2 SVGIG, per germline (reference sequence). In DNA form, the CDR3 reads TGTGCCTGGAGCAGGCCAAACCCCTACGAGCAGTACTTC. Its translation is CAWSRPNPYEQYF.

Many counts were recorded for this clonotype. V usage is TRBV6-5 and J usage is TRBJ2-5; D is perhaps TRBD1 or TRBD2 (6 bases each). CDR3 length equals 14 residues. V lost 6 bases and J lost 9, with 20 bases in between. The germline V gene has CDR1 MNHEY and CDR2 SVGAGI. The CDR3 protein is CASRAPLAEGAQYF. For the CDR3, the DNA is TGTGCCAGCAGAGCCCCCTTAGCGGAGGGGGCCCAGTACTTC.

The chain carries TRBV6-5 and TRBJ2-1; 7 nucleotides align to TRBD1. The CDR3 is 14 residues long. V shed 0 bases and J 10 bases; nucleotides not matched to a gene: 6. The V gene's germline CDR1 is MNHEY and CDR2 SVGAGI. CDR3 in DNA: TGTGCCAGCAGTTACTCGGGGGACAGCCGCGAGCAGTTCTTC. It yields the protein CASSYSGDSREQFF.

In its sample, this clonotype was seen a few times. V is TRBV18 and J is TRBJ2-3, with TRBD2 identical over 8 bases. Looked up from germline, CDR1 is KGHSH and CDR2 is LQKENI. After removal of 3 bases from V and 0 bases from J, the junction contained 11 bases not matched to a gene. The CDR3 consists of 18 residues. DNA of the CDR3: TGTGCCAGCTCACCGGCCGCGGGGGGCCTCTCTAGCACAGATACGCAGTATTTT. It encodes CASSPAAGGLSSTDTQYF.